This T cell receptor beta chain was captured in a study of cytomegalovirus exposure and HLA in healthy donors. Losses at the gene ends were 0 bases for V and 4 bases for J; bases not matched to a gene: 0. CDR3 size: 15 residues. Germline CDR1 LNHNV, CDR2 YYDKDF (reference sequence). This clone has only a few counts. Repertoires were generated with immunoSEQ multiplex PCR, while TCRdb's copy carries only in-frame clones and drops some. The sample records 150,000 to 200,000 clones, approximately 88% being singletons. Source material: PBMCs. The source of this sequence is a man aged 18 to 35 in good health and CMV-seropositive. V usage is TRBV15 and J usage is TRBJ2-1, with 10 nucleotides matching TRBD2. The CDR3 DNA is TGTGCCACCAGCAGAGAACTAGCGGGATACAATGAGCAGTTCTTC. The encoded protein is CATSRELAGYNEQFF.